In its sample, the clone carrying this TCR beta chain was seen once. CDR1 and CDR2 (germline): SEHNR, FQNEAQ (reference sequence). Trimming cost V 4 bases and J 1 base; bases outside gene matches: 1. CDR3 length: 14 residues. The data originate from a study of T cell clones after liver transplantation. Only in-frame clones appear in the TCRdb table, and some are missing; sequencing was by immunoSEQ multiplex PCR. The sample yields more than 15,000 clones, 80% seen once. The V gene is TRBV7-9, the J gene TRBJ2-1; 7 bases agree with TRBD2. The clonotype comes from a human patient who received a liver transplant. T cells may partly derive from the graft donor. The material was CD8+ T cells from blood, obtained about 50 months after liver transplant. This chain's CDR3 is CASSSSGSYNEQFF. In DNA form, the CDR3 reads TGTGCCAGCAGCTCTAGCGGATCCTACAATGAGCAGTTCTTC.